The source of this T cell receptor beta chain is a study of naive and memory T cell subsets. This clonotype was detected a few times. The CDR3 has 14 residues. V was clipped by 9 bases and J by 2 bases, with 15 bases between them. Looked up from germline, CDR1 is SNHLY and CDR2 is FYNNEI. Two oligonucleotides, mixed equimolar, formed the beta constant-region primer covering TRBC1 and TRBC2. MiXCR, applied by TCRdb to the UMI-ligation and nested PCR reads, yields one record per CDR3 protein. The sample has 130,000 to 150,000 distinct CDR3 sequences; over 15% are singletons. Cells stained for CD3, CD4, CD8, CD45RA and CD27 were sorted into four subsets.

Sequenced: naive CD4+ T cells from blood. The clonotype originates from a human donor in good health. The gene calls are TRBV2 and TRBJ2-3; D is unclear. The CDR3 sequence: CASSPHLSTDTQYF. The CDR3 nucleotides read TGTGCCAGTTCCCCCCACCTCTCCACAGATACGCAGTATTTT.